Listed here are 9 T cell receptor beta chains from one sample, sequenced in a study of T cell responses to AZD1222 COVID-19 vaccine. Assay used: immunoSEQ multiplex PCR; TCRdb lists only in-frame clones, some missing. The sample carries approximately 80,000 clones, 70% to 90% recorded once. Sequenced material: peripheral blood, taken 28 days after the second AZD1222 dose. Receptors were obtained from an adult who received the AZD1222 COVID-19 vaccine.

The rearrangement links TRBV9 to TRBJ1-4, with D maybe TRBD1 (5 bases). CDR3 size: 15 residues. Germline lookup yields CDR1 SGDLS and CDR2 YYNGEE. V gave up 1 base and J gave up 6 bases, with 13 bases separating them. CDR3 bases: TGTGCCAGCAGCGTAACAGAGCAGGGTTATGAAAAACTGTTTTTT. This codes for CASSVTEQGYEKLFF.

J is TRBJ1-6 and V is TRBV4-1; D perhaps matches TRBD1 (5 bases). Trimming took off 1 base at V and 0 bases at J, with 10 bases between the two ends. The CDR3 contains 17 residues. Germline V lookup: CDR1 MGHRA, CDR2 YSYEKL. CDR3 residues: CASSQGGDRSYNSPLHF. DNA for the CDR3: TGCGCCAGCAGCCAAGGGGGGGACCGCTCCTATAATTCACCCCTCCACTTT.

The chain combines TRBV3-1 (or the pseudogene TRBV3-2) with TRBJ2-1; 7 bases match TRBD1. V gave up 0 bases and J gave up 4 bases; unmatched junction bases: 6. The CDR3 totals 16 residues. Per the germline V gene, CDR1 is LGHDT and CDR2 is YNNKEL (reference sequence). As DNA, the CDR3 is TGTGCCAGCAGCCAAGATCGCACAGGGGTATACAATGAGCAGTTCTTC. Translated, it gives CASSQDRTGVYNEQFF.

The chain uses TRBV14 and TRBJ2-5; no definite D call. The CDR3 sequence is 12 residues long. CDR1 is SGHDN, CDR2 FVKESK, per germline. V was trimmed by 0 bases and J by 6 bases, leaving 5 bases between them. This CDR3 reads CASSQDWQTQYF. CDR3 coding DNA: TGTGCCAGCAGCCAAGATTGGCAGACCCAGTACTTC.

Comments on this clone: In the same sample, other DNA sequences code for this CDR3. The chain combines TRBV12-3 or TRBV12-4 with TRBJ1-5; TRBD1 is a possible D gene (5 bases). With 0 bases removed from V and 7 bases from J, the gap between germline ends came to 7 bases. The CDR3 covers 13 residues. This chain's CDR3 is CASSLAQGQPQHF. In DNA form, the CDR3 reads TGTGCCAGCAGTTTAGCGCAGGGCCAGCCCCAGCATTTT.

The chain is built from TRBV28 and TRBJ2-5; 7 bases match TRBD1. This CDR3 contains 15 residues. J was trimmed by 3 bases and V by 11 bases; bases with no gene match: 15. Germline V CDR1 and CDR2: MDHEN, SYDVKM. The DNA of the CDR3 is TGTGCCTCGTCATGGGCCGGGACAGATAAAGAGACCCAGTACTTC. This encodes CASSWAGTDKETQYF.

V is TRBV2 and J is TRBJ1-1; tentatively, D is TRBD1 (6 bases). Trimming took off 5 bases at V and 6 bases at J, with 19 bases between the two ends. Germline loops: CDR1 SNHLY, CDR2 FYNNEI. This CDR3 has 15 amino acids. The CDR3 region is CASSYRTGTGPEAFF. The CDR3 DNA follows: TGTGCCAGCAGTTATCGAACAGGGACGGGGCCTGAAGCTTTCTTT.

On this clone itself: Other DNA sequences in the same sample also yield this CDR3. V usage is TRBV28 and J usage is TRBJ2-3; D uncertain. This CDR3 has 11 amino acids. Germline V CDR1 and CDR2: MDHEN, SYDVKM. V was shortened by 3 bases and J by 2 bases, with 0 bases between the two germline ends. The CDR3 DNA is TGTGCCAGCAGTTTCACAGATACGCAGTATTTT. It specifies CASSFTDTQYF.

V and J are TRBV6-5 and TRBJ2-5; perhaps TRBD2 as D (5 bases). The CDR3 is 15 amino acids. Trimming pared 7 bases from V and 4 bases from J, leaving 19 bases between. Germline V gene lookup returns CDR1 MNHEY and CDR2 SVGAGI. For the CDR3, the DNA is TGTGCCAGCATCCTATTAAGCGGAAATCGAGAGACCCAGTACTTC. This codes for CASILLSGNRETQYF.